The 16 T cell receptor beta chains presented below share a single source sample, sequenced in a study of T cells after yellow fever vaccination. Each CDR3 protein gets one entry after TCRdb re-called the 5' RACE reads with MiXCR. The data show 500,000 to 650,000 distinct CDR3 sequences, approximately 13% seen once. Here the sequenced sample was PBMCs, taken on the day of the yellow fever booster vaccination. These receptors originate from a man younger than 45 who received the YFV17D yellow fever vaccine.

The rearrangement uses TRBV4-1 and TRBJ2-5, with a possible D match to TRBD2 (6 bases). CDR3 length: 15 residues. Between the trimmed V and J ends, which lost 4 bases and 1 base, there was a span of 13 bases. Germline CDR1 is MGHRA and CDR2 is YSYEKL. CDR3 amino acids: CASSPGWGGQETQYF. DNA of the CDR3: TGCGCCAGCAGCCCGGGGTGGGGAGGCCAAGAGACCCAGTACTTC.

This chain uses TRBV7-2 with TRBJ2-1; 9 nucleotides agree with TRBD1. The CDR3 contains 15 residues. CDR1 and CDR2 from the germline V gene are SGHTA and FQGNSA. Trimming took 6 bases from V and 8 from J; bases not matched to a gene: 11. CDR3 sequence (DNA): TGTGCCAGCAGTCCGGTCGGGACAGGGTTCGATGAGCAGTTCTTC. Its translation: CASSPVGTGFDEQFF.

This clonotype was recorded a few times. V usage is TRBV6-2 or TRBV6-3 and J usage is TRBJ2-7; D is perhaps TRBD1 or TRBD2 (5 bases each). CDR3 length equals 13 residues. Germline V gene sequence: CDR1 MNHEY, CDR2 SVGEGT. Between the trimmed V and J ends, which lost 8 bases and 7 bases, there was a span of 18 bases. As DNA, the CDR3 is TGTGCCAGCCGGCTTCAGGGAGTCGGGGAGCAGTACTTC. Its translation is CASRLQGVGEQYF.

This clonotype has at least ten counts. V is TRBV5-1 and J is TRBJ2-1; 7 bases line up with TRBD2. V shed 3 bases and J 2 bases; nucleotides not matched to a gene: 5. This CDR3 contains 15 residues. Germline assignment: CDR1 SGHRS and CDR2 YFSETQ. CDR3: CASSSSGRAYNEQFF. The CDR3, as DNA: TGCGCCAGCAGCTCCTCAGGGAGGGCCTACAATGAGCAGTTCTTC. The whole variable domain, filled in from reference TRBV5-1 and TRBJ2-1, reads KAGVTQTPRYLIKTRGQQVTLSCSPISGHRSVSWYQQTPGQGLQFLFEYFSETQRNKGNFPGRFSGRQFSNSRSEMNVSTLELGDSALYLCASSSSGRAYNEQFFGPGTRLTVL.

The chain carries TRBV20-1 and TRBJ2-1; D remains unclear. The CDR3 length is 14 residues. Germline lookup yields CDR1 DFQATT and CDR2 SNEGSKA (reference sequence). The germline V and J ends were trimmed by 7 bases and 6 bases, with 19 bases remaining between them. CDR3 amino acids: CSGNVRFNFNEQFF. DNA of the CDR3: TGCAGTGGGAACGTCAGGTTTAACTTCAATGAGCAGTTCTTC.

This clonotype was detected only a few times. The CDR3 DNA sequence: TGTGCCAGCAGCCAAGTTGCTGGTTGGGCAGGGGTTTCTGGAAACACCATATATTTT. The encoded protein is CASSQVAGWAGVSGNTIYF. The gene calls are TRBV3-1 and TRBJ1-3; possibly TRBD1 for D (6 bases). V lost 1 base, J lost 1 base, and 20 bases lay in between. The CDR3 totals 19 residues. Germline lookup yields CDR1 LGHDT and CDR2 YNNKEL (reference sequence).

This clonotype was recorded a few times. This sequence joins TRBV23-1 and TRBJ2-7; TRBD2 matches 10 bases. TRBV23-1 has ORF status, its function being uncertain. CDR3 size: 16 residues. V was clipped by 7 bases and J by 6 bases; unmatched bases: 15. The CDR3 region has the DNA TGCGCCAGCAAAAAAGCGGGAGGGCCTCCCGGTGGCGAGCAGTACTTC. This encodes CASKKAGGPPGGEQYF.

This clonotype turned up a few times. The chain is built from TRBV29-1 and TRBJ2-5; 7 positions agree with TRBD2. Germline V gene sequence: CDR1 SQVTM, CDR2 ANQGSEA. The ends lost 4 bases at V and 6 bases at J; junction bases unmatched: 8. The CDR3 loop spans 13 amino acids. The CDR3 spells CSVVAGDGKTQYF. CDR3 coding DNA: TGCAGCGTTGTGGCGGGAGATGGGAAGACCCAGTACTTC.

The table lists this clonotype with a few counts. The J gene is TRBJ2-7, the V gene TRBV6-2 or TRBV6-3; 7 bases match TRBD1. The germline gives CDR1 MNHEY, CDR2 SVGEGT. The J segment lost 0 bases and the V segment lost 6 bases, leaving 5 bases of the junction unmatched. There are 14 residues in the CDR3. CDR3 protein: CASSWGQNSYEQYF. DNA for the CDR3: TGTGCCAGCAGCTGGGGACAGAACTCCTACGAGCAGTACTTC.

V is TRBV7-2 and J is TRBJ2-5; D remains ambiguous. V was cut by 1 base and J by 5 bases, with 8 bases left in between. The CDR3 length is 13 residues. The germline V gene encodes CDR1 SGHTA and CDR2 FQGNSA. CDR3 DNA: TGTGCCAGCAGCTTAGGCCATTGGGAGACCCAGTACTTC. It encodes CASSLGHWETQYF.

The rearrangement links TRBV20-1 to TRBJ2-3; D may be TRBD1 or TRBD2 (5 bases each). Germline CDR1 and CDR2: DFQATT and SNEGSKA (reference sequence). The CDR3 has 15 residues. Deletions cut 2 bases from V and 3 bases from J, with 15 bases between. The CDR3 reads CSARRDRRSTDTQYF. In DNA form, the CDR3 reads TGCAGTGCTAGACGGGACCGCAGGTCGACAGATACGCAGTATTTT.

This clonotype has more than one count but fewer than ten. The V and J genes are TRBV20-1 and TRBJ2-7, with D perhaps matching TRBD2 (7 bases). The V end was cut by 0 bases, the J end by 1 base, with 13 bases between. This CDR3 contains 15 residues. Germline values: CDR1 DFQATT, CDR2 SNEGSKA (reference sequence). This CDR3 is CSAREGGGGSYEQYF. The CDR3 nucleotides read TGCAGTGCTAGAGAGGGGGGAGGGGGTTCCTACGAGCAGTACTTC.

The rearrangement links TRBV20-1 to TRBJ2-1; 8 positions match TRBD2. Trimming took 5 bases from V and 4 from J; bases not matched to a gene: 16. Germline CDR1 and CDR2: DFQATT and SNEGSKA (reference sequence). This CDR3 is built from 17 residues. Here the CDR3 DNA reads TGCAGTGCTGAGGACCCTTTGATAGCGGGGAAGTACAATGAGCAGTTCTTC. This translates into CSAEDPLIAGKYNEQFF.

This clonotype came up many times. The V and J genes are TRBV7-2 and TRBJ2-1; tentative D call: TRBD2 (5 bases). The CDR3 is 15 residues long. Germline values: CDR1 SGHTA, CDR2 FQGNSA. V lost 3 bases to trimming and J lost 0 bases, with 9 bases between them. This CDR3 is CASSLDWSSYNEQFF. CDR3 coding DNA: TGTGCCAGCAGCTTGGACTGGAGCTCCTACAATGAGCAGTTCTTC.

The chain is built from TRBV5-1 and TRBJ2-1, with unresolved D. The V gene's germline CDR1 is SGHRS and CDR2 YFSETQ. CDR3 length equals 14 residues. The V end lost 0 bases, the J end lost 2 bases, and 6 bases lay between the germline ends. The CDR3 region has the DNA TGCGCCAGCAGCTTGGCTGAAACCTACAATGAGCAGTTCTTC. This gives the protein CASSLAETYNEQFF.

This clonotype was seen a handful of times. The chain employs TRBV27 and TRBJ2-4; TRBD2 agrees at 7 bases. V trimming: 0 bases; J trimming: 5 bases; junction bases outside the gene matches: 4. Germline V gene lookup returns CDR1 MNHEY and CDR2 SMNVEV (reference sequence). The CDR3 has 15 amino acids. The DNA for the CDR3 is TGTGCCAGCAGTTTATCGCGGCGGGAGCAAAACATTCAGTACTTC. Residues: CASSLSRREQNIQYF.